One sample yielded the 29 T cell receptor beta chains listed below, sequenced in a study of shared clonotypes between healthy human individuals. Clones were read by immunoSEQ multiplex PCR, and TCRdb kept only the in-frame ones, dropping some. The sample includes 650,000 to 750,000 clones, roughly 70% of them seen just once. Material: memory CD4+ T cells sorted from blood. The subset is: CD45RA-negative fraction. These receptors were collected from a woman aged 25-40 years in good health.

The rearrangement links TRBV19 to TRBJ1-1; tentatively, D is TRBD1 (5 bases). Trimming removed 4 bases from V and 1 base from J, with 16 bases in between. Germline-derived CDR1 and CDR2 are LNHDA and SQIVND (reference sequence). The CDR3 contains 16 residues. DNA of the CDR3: TGTGCCAGTAGTACCCTCAGGGCGGCGACGAACACTGAAGCTTTCTTT. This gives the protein CASSTLRAATNTEAFF.

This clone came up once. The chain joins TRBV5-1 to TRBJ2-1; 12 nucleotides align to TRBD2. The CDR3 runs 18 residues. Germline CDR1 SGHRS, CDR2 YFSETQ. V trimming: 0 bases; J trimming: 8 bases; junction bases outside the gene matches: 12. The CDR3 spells CASSLESSGRAGTDEQFF. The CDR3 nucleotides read TGCGCCAGCAGCTTGGAATCTAGCGGGAGGGCCGGAACGGATGAGCAGTTCTTC.

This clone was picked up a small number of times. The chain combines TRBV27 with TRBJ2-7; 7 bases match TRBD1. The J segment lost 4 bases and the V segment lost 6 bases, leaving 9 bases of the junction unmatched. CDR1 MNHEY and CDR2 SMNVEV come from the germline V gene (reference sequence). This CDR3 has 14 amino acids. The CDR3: CASRKEGAKYEQYF. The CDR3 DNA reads TGTGCCAGCAGAAAAGAGGGGGCGAAATACGAGCAGTACTTC.

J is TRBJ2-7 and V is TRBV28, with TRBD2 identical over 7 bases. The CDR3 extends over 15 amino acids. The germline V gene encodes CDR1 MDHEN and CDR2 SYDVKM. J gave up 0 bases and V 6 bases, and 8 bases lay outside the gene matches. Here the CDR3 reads CASRTIGGSSYEQYF. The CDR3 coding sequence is TGTGCCAGCAGGACAATTGGCGGGAGCTCCTACGAGCAGTACTTC. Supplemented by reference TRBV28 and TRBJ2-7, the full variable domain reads DVKVTQSSRYLVKRTGEKVFLECVQDMDHENMFWYRQDPGLGLRLIYFSYDVKMKEKGDIPEGYSVSREKKERFSLILESASTNQTSMYLCASRTIGGSSYEQYFGPGTRLTVT.

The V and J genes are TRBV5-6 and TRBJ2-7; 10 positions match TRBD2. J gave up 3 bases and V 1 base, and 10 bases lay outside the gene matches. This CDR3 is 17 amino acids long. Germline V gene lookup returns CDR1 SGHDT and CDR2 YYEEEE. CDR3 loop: CASSLSGDPSGSYEQYF. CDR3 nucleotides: TGTGCCAGCAGCTTGAGCGGGGACCCTAGCGGGAGCTACGAGCAGTACTTC.

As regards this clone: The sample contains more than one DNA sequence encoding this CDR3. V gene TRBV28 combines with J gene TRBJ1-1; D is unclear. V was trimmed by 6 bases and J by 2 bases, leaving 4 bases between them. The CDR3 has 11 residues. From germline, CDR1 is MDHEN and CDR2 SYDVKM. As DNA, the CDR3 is TGTGCCAGCAGCTCAAACACTGAAGCTTTCTTT. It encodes CASSSNTEAFF.

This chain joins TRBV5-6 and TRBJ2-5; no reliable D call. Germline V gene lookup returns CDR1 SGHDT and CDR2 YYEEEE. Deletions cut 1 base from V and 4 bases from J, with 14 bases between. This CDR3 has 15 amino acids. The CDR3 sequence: CASSLFSVARETQYF. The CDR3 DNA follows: TGTGCCAGCAGCTTGTTTTCAGTGGCAAGAGAGACCCAGTACTTC.

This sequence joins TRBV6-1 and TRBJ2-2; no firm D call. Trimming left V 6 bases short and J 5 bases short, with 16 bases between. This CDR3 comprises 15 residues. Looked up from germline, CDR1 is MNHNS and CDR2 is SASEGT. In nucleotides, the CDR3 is TGTGCCAGCAGGGAACTCGCAACAGAGACCGGGGAGCTGTTTTTT. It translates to CASRELATETGELFF.

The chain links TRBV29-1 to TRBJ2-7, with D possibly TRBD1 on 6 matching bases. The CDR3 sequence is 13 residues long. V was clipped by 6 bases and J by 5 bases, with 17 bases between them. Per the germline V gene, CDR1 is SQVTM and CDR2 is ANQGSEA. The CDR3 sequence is CSVRDITRDEQYF. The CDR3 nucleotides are TGCAGCGTCAGGGACATCACTAGGGACGAGCAGTACTTC.

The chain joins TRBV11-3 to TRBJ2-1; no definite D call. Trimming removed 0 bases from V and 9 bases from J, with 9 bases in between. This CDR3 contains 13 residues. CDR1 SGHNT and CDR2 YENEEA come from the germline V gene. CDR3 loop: CASSLDRFGEQFF. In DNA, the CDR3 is TGTGCCAGCAGCTTAGACAGGTTCGGTGAGCAGTTCTTC. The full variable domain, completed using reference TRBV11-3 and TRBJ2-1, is EAGVVQSPRYKIIEKKQPVAFWCNPISGHNTLYWYLQNLGQGPELLIRYENEEAVDDSQLPKDRFSAERLKGVDSTLKIQPAELGDSAVYLCASSLDRFGEQFFGPGTRLTVL.

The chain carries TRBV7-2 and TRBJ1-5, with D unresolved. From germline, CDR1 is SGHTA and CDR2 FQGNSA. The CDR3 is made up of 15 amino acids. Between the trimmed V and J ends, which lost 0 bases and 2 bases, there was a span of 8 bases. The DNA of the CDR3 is TGTGCCAGCAGCTTAGCTGGGAAGGGCAATCAGCCCCAGCATTTT. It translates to CASSLAGKGNQPQHF.

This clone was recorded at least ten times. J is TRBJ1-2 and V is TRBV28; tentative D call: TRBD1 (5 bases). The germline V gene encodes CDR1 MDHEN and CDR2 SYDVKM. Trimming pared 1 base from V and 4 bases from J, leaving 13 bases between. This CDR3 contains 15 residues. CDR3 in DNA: TGTGCCAGCAGTTTATCCTCCTCAGGGCCCTATGGCTACACCTTC. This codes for CASSLSSSGPYGYTF.

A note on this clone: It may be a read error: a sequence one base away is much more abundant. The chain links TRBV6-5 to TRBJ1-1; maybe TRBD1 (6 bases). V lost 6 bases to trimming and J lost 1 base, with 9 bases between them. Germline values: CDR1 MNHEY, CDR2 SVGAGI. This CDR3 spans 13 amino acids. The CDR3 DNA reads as TGTGCCAGCAGGAAACAGGGGAACACTGAAGCTTTCTTT. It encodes CASRKQGNTEAFF.

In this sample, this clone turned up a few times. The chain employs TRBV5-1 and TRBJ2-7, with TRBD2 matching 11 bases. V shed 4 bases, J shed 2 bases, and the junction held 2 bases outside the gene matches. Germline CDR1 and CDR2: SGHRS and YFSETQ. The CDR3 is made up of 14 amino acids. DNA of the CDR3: TGCGCCAGCAGCCCGGGACTAGCGGCCTACGAGCAGTACTTC. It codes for CASSPGLAAYEQYF.

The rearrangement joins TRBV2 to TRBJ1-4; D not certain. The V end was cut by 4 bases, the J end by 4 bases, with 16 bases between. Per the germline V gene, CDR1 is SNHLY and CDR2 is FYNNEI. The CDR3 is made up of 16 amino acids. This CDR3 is CASSVGTYFGNEKLFF. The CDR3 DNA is TGTGCCAGCAGTGTAGGTACATACTTCGGTAATGAAAAACTGTTTTTT.

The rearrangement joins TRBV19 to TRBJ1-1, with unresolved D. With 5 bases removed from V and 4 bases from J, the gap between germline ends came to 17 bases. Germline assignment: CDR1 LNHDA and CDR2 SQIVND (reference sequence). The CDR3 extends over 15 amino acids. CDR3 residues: CASSRPDKGSTEAFF. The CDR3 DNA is TGTGCCAGTAGTCGTCCCGACAAGGGAAGCACTGAAGCTTTCTTT.

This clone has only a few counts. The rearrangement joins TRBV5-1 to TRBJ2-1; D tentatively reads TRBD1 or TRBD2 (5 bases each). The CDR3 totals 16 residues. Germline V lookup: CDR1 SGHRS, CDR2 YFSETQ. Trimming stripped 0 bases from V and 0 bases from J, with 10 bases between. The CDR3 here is CASSLGAGSSYNEQFF. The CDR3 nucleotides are TGCGCCAGCAGCTTGGGGGCAGGGAGCTCCTACAATGAGCAGTTCTTC.

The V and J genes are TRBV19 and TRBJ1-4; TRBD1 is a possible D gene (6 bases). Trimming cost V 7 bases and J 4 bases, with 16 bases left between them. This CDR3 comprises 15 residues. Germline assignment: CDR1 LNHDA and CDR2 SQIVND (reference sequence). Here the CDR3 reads CASTRGHGGNEKLFF. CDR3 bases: TGTGCCAGTACCCGGGGACATGGAGGTAATGAAAAACTGTTTTTT.

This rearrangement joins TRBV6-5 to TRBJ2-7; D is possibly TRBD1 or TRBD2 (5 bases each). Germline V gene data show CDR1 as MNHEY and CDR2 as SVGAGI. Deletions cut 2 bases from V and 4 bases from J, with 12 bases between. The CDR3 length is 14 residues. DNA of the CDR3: TGTGCCAGCAGTTACGGTCTAGCAGGGTACGAGCAGTACTTC. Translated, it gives CASSYGLAGYEQYF.

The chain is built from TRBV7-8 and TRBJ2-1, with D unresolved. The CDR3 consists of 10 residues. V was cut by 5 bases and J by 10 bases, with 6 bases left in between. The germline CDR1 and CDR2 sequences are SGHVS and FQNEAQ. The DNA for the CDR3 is TGTGCCAGCAGCACTATAGAGCAGTTCTTC. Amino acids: CASSTIEQFF.

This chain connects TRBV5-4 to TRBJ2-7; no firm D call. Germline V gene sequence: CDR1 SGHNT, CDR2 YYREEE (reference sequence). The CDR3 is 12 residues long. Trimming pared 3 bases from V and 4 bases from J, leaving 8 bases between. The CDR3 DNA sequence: TGTGCCAGCAGCTCTGATTTTTACGAGCAGTACTTC. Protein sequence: CASSSDFYEQYF.

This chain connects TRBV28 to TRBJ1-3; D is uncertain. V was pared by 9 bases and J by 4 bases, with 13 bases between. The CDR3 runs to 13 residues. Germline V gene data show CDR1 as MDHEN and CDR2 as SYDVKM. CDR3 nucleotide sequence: TGTGCCAGTTACTTCAGGAGCGGAAACACCATATATTTT. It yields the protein CASYFRSGNTIYF. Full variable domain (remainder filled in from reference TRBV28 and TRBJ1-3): DVKVTQSSRYLVKRTGEKVFLECVQDMDHENMFWYRQDPGLGLRLIYFSYDVKMKEKGDIPEGYSVSREKKERFSLILESASTNQTSMYLCASYFRSGNTIYFGEGSWLTVV.

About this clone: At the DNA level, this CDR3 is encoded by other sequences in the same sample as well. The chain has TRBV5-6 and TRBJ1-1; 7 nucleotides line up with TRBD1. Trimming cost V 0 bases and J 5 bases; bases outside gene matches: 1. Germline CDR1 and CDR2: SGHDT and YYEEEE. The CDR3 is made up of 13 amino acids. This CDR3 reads CASSLGTGTEAFF. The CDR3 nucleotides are TGTGCCAGCAGCTTGGGGACAGGTACTGAAGCTTTCTTT.

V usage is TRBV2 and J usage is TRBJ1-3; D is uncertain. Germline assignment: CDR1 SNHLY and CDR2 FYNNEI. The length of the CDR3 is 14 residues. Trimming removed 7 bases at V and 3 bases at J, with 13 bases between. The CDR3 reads CASKPNWGGNTIYF. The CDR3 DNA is TGTGCCAGCAAACCGAACTGGGGTGGAAACACCATATATTTT.

CDR3 protein: CASSQEPTSGIANEQFF. The CDR3 DNA is TGCGCCAGCAGCCAAGAGCCTACTAGCGGGATTGCTAATGAGCAGTTCTTC. The gene calls are TRBV4-1 and TRBJ2-1; 10 nucleotides align to TRBD2. The V gene end was trimmed by 0 bases and the J gene end by 7 bases; junction bases not matched to a gene: 9. The CDR3 loop spans 17 amino acids. Germline assignment: CDR1 MGHRA and CDR2 YSYEKL.

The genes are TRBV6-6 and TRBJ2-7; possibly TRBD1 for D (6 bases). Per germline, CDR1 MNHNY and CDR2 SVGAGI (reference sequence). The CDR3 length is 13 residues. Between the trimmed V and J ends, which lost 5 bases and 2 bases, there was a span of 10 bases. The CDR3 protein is CASSTRDTYEQYF. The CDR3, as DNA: TGTGCCAGCAGTACCCGGGACACCTACGAGCAGTACTTC.

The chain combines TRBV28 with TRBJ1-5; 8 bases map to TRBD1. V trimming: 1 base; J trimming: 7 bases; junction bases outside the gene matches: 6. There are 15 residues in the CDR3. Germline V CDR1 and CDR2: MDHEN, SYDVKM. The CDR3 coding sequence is TGTGCCAGCAGTTTATTAAGGACAGGGTTGCAGCCCCAGCATTTT. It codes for CASSLLRTGLQPQHF.

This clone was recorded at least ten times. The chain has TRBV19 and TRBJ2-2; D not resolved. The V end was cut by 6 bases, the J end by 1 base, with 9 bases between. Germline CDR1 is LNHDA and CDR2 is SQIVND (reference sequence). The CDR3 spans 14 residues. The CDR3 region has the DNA TGTGCCAGTAGAATGCCCGGGAACACCGGGGAGCTGTTTTTT. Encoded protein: CASRMPGNTGELFF.

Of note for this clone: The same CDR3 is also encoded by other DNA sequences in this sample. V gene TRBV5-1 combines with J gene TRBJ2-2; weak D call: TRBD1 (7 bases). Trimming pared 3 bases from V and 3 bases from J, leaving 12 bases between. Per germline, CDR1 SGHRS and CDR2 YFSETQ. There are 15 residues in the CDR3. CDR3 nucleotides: TGCGCCAGCAGCTGGGGGGACAGAGACACCGGGGAGCTGTTTTTT. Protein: CASSWGDRDTGELFF.